Shown below are 5 T cell receptor beta chains from a single sample sequenced in a study of spatial heterogeneity in lung cancer. Study-wide results and limits: Tumor mutation count correlated with how many alpha and beta TCRs expanded intratumorally.

The antigens for these receptors are not known. One entry per CDR3 protein, called by TCRdb with MiXCR from the 5' RACE reads. The sample lists about 5,100 distinct CDR3 sequences, about 8.2% occurring once. Documented time point: sample taken at primary tumor resection. The starting material was lung tumor tissue, obtained at surgery. Receptors originate from a female donor with early-stage non-small cell lung cancer.

In this sample, this clonotype is medium-sized. The genes are TRBV2 and TRBJ2-2, with 12 positions matching TRBD1. V lost 7 bases to trimming and J lost 4 bases; unmatched junction nucleotides: 4. This CDR3 contains 15 residues. Germline CDR1 and CDR2: SNHLY and FYNNEI. The CDR3 here is CASMGQGAGTGELFF. The CDR3 DNA reads as TGTGCCAGCATGGGACAGGGGGCGGGCACCGGGGAGCTGTTTTTT.

The chain uses TRBV10-2 and TRBJ2-1, with 7 bases matching TRBD2. V lost 5 bases and J lost 0; bases outside the gene matches: 7. Germline CDR1 and CDR2: WSHSY and SAAADI. The CDR3 totals 16 residues. The CDR3 spells CASSYRSGDSYNEQFF. The DNA of the CDR3 is TGCGCCAGCAGTTATAGGAGCGGGGACTCCTACAATGAGCAGTTCTTC.

In this sample, this clonotype turned up many times. V and J are TRBV7-8 and TRBJ2-7, with D hard to call. This CDR3 is built from 14 residues. Germline V lookup: CDR1 SGHVS, CDR2 FQNEAQ. Trimming took off 2 bases at V and 7 bases at J, with 15 bases between the two ends. The CDR3 region has the DNA TGTGCCAGCAGCTTACGGGCCGACCTTTGGGAGCAGTACTTC. Its protein is CASSLRADLWEQYF.

The rearrangement links TRBV28 to TRBJ2-1, with a weak D call TRBD2 (6 bases). Germline V lookup: CDR1 MDHEN, CDR2 SYDVKM. Trimming pared 0 bases from V and 10 bases from J, leaving 7 bases between. The CDR3 spans 12 residues. The CDR3 protein is CASSLWRDEQFF. The CDR3, as DNA: TGTGCCAGCAGTTTATGGCGGGACGAGCAGTTCTTC.

Within the sample, this clonotype is medium-sized. The V gene is TRBV29-1, the J gene TRBJ2-3; D not resolved. Germline V gene sequence: CDR1 SQVTM, CDR2 ANQGSEA. The CDR3 is 12 amino acids. Trimming took off 4 bases at V and 1 base at J, with 6 bases between the two ends. CDR3 in amino acids: CSVAWGTDTQYF. The CDR3 DNA reads TGCAGCGTTGCATGGGGCACAGATACGCAGTATTTT.